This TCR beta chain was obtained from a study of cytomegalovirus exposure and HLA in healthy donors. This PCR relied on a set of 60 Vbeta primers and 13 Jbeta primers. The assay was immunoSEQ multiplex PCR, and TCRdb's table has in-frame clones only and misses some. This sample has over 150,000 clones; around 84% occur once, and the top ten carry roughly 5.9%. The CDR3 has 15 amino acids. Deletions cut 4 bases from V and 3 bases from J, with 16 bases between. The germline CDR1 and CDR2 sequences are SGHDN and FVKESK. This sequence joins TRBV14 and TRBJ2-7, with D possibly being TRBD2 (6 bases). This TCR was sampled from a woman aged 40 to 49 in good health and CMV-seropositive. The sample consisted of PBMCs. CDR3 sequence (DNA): TGTGCCAGCAGCCCGCCGGGGACTCGTCTCTACGAGCAGTACTTC. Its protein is CASSPPGTRLYEQYF.